This TCR beta chain was documented in a study of PD-1 blockade in classical Hodgkin lymphoma. Germline V gene data show CDR1 as SSHAT and CDR2 as FNYEAQ (reference sequence). Trimming shortened V by 4 bases and J by 7 bases, and 13 bases separated the two germline ends. The CDR3 sequence is 13 residues long. Every patient relapsed after autologous stem cell transplantation, and brentuximab vedotin exposure varied. Complete response, partial response or progressive disease was recorded as best response. Sequencing was performed with immunoSEQ multiplex PCR; in TCRdb, only in-frame clones are kept and a portion is missing. The repertoire consists of some 18,000 clones, with 75% to 90% occurring once and the leading ten covering 24%.

The receptor's source is a human donor with classical Hodgkin lymphoma. The chain employs TRBV7-7 and TRBJ1-1; D remains ambiguous. The sample in question was peripheral blood mononuclear cells (PBMCs), obtained at baseline. CDR3 sequence: CASSSKPDGEAFF. As DNA, the CDR3 is TGTGCCAGCAGCTCAAAGCCTGACGGTGAAGCTTTCTTT. Filled out from reference TRBV7-7 and TRBJ1-1, the complete variable domain reads GAGVSQSPRYKVTKRGQDVTLRCDPISSHATLYWYQQALGQGPEFLTYFNYEAQPDKSGLPSDRFSAERPEGSISTLTIQRTEQRDSAMYRCASSSKPDGEAFFGQGTRLTVV.